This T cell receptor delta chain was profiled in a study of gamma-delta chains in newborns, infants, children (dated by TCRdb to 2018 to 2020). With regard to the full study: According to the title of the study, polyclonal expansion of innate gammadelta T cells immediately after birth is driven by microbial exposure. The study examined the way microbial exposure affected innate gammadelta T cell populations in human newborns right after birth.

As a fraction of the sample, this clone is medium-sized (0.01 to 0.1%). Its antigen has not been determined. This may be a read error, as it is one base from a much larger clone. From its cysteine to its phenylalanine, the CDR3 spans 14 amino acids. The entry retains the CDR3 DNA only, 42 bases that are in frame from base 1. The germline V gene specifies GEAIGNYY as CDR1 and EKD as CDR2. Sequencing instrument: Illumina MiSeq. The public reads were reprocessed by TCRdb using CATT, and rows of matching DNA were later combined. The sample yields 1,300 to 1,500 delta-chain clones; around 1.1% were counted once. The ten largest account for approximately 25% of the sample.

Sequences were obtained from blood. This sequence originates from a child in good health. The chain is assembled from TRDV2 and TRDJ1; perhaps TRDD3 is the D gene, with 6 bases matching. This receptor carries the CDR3 CAREPWGNTDKLIF. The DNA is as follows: TGTGCCCGTGAGCCCTGGGGAAACACCGATAAACTCATCTTT.